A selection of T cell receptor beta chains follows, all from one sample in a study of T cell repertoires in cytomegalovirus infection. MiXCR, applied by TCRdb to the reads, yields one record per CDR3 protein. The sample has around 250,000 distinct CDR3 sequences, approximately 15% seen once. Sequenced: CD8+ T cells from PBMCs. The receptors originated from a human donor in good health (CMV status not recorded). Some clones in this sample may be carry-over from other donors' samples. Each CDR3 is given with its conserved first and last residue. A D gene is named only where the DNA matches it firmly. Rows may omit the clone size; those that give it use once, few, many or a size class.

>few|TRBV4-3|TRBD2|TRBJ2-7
TGCGCCAGCAGCCAACTAGCGGGGGGCTCCTACGAGCAGTACTTC
CASSQLAGGSYEQYF
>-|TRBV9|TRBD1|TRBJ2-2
TGTGCCAGCAGCGCCGACAGGGGGCCGGACACCGGGGAGCTGTTTTTT
CASSADRGPDTGELFF
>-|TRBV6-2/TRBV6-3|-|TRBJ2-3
TGTGCCAGCAGCCCGGTCAGGTGGGGAGATACGCAGTATTTT
CASSPVRWGDTQYF
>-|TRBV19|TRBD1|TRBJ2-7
TGTGCCTCTTCCTCAACCGGGACAGGAGCTGGCGAGCAGTACTTC
CASSSTGTGAGEQYF
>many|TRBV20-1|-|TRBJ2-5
TGCAGTGCTACAGCACCGCAACCTAGGCCTCCCTACGCCGGGGAGACCCAGTACTTC
CSATAPQPRPPYAGETQYF
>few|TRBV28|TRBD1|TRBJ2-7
TGTGCCAGCAGCCTCACAGGGGCCTACGAGCAGTACTTC
CASSLTGAYEQYF
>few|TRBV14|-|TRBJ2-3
TGTGCCAGCAGCCTCGCCGAAGTCCGGGGAAGCACAGATACGCAGTATTTT
CASSLAEVRGSTDTQYF
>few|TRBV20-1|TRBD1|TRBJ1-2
TGCAGTGCTTCCACCGGGACAGCTAACTATGGCTACACCTTC
CSASTGTANYGYTF
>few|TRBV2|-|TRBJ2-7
TGTGCCAGCAGTGATGACCCTTCCTACGAGCAGTACTTC
CASSDDPSYEQYF
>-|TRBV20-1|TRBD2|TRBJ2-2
TGCAGTGCCCCCAAGCGGGGGAACTCCCGGGAGCTGTTTTTT
CSAPKRGNSRELFF
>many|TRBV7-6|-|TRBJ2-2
TGTGCCAGCAGCCTGGGGACAAGGCGGATCGCCGGGGAGCTGTTTTTT
CASSLGTRRIAGELFF
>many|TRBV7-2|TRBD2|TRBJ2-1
TGTGCCAGCAGCTTAACTAGCGGGGCATATGAGCAGTTCTTC
CASSLTSGAYEQFF
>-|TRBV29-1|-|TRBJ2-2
TGCAGCGTTTTGTCAGTAAGACGGGGCAACACCGGGGAGCTGTTTTTT
CSVLSVRRGNTGELFF
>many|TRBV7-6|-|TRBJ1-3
TGTGCCAGCAGCGCAGACAGGTCGTCTGGAAACACCATATATTTT
CASSADRSSGNTIYF
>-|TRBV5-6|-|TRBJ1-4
TGTGCCAGCAGCTTGGGCCCGCCTAATGAAAAACTGTTTTTT
CASSLGPPNEKLFF
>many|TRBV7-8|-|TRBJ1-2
TGTGCCAGCACGGCCGCTGGATTTTCTAACTATGGCTACACCTTC
CASTAAGFSNYGYTF
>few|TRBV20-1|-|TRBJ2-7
TGCAGTGCTAGTCGGGGGGCGCGGTACGAGCAGTACTTC
CSASRGARYEQYF
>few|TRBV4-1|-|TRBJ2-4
TGCGCCAGCAGCCAAGCCCCGCTTATAGGTCTTCGGAACATTCAGTACTTC
CASSQAPLIGLRNIQYF
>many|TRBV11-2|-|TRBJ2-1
TGTGCCAGCAGCTTAACCCTCCGTGCGGACAATGAGCAGTTCTTC
CASSLTLRADNEQFF
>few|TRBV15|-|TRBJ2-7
TGTGCCACCAGCATCGCCCGGGACGGATCCTACGAGCAGTACTTC
CATSIARDGSYEQYF
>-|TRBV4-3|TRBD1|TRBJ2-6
TGCGCCAGCAGCCAAAGGTGGGGACAGGGATACTCTGGGGCCGACGTCCTGACTTTC
CASSQRWGQGYSGADVLTF
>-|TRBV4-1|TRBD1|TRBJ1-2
TGCGCCAGCAGCCAAGTCGGGACAGACTATGGCTACACCTTC
CASSQVGTDYGYTF
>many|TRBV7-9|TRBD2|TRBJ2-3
TGTGCCAGCAGCTTTTCCGGGGGGGGATCAGATACGCAGTATTTT
CASSFSGGGSDTQYF
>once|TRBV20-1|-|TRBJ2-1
TGCAGTGCTAGAGATGGGGCTGGGGATGAGCAGTTCTTC
CSARDGAGDEQFF
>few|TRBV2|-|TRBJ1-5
TGTGCCAGCTGGATCGGGGGCGCTCAGCCCCAGCATTTT
CASWIGGAQPQHF
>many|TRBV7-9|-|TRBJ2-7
TGTGCCAGCAGCTTAGTTCGGACCCCATCAACCTACGAGCAGTACTTC
CASSLVRTPSTYEQYF
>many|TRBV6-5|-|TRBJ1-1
TGTGCCAGCAGTTACGCGGCAGCTAAGAACACTGAAGCTTTCTTT
CASSYAAAKNTEAFF
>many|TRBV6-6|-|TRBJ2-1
TGTGCCAGCAGTTACCAGAGCAATGAGCAGTTCTTC
CASSYQSNEQFF
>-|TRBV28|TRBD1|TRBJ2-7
TGTGCCAGCAGTTTTGATCGGGACAGGGCCTCCTACGAGCAGTACTTC
CASSFDRDRASYEQYF
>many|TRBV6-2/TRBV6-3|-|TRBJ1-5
TGTGCCAGCAGTTTTATAAGGATTCCCCCTCCCTGCAATCAGCCCCAGCATTTT
CASSFIRIPPPCNQPQHF
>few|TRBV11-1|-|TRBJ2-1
TGTGCCAGCAGCTTGGAGACCTCCTACAATGAGCAGTTCTTC
CASSLETSYNEQFF
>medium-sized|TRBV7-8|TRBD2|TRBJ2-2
TGTGCCAGCAGCTCCCTAGCGGGGCGCAACACCGGGGAGCTGTTTTTT
CASSSLAGRNTGELFF
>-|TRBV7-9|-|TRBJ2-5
TGTGCCAGCAGCTCACTTATCGCGGACGGCTCGATGAGGACCCAGTACTTC
CASSSLIADGSMRTQYF
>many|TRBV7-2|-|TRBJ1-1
TGTGCCAGCAGCTTAGCTGCGGGGGTGAACACTGAAGCTTTCTTT
CASSLAAGVNTEAFF
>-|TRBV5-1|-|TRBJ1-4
TGCGCCAGCAGCTCCGAAACTTTCGGCAGTAATGAAAAACTGTTTTTT
CASSSETFGSNEKLFF
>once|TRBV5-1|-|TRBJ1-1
TGCGCCAGCAGCCCGTGGGACAAGACGAACACTGAAGCTTTCTTT
CASSPWDKTNTEAFF
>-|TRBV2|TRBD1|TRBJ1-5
TGTGCCAGCAGAGGGACAGAGAATAGCAATCAGCCCCAGCATTTT
CASRGTENSNQPQHF